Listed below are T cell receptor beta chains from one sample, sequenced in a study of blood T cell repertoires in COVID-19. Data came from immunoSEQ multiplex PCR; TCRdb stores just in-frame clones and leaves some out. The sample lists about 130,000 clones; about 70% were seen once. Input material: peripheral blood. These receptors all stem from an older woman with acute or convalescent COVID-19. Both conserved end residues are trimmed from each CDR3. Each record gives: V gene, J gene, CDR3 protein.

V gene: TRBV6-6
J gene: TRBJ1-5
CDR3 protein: ASRGIEVNQPQH

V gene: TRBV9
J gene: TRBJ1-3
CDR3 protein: ASSVGQGVGNTIY

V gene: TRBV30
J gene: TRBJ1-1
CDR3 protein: AWSGGRDTEAF

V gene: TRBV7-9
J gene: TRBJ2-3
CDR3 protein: ASSLVLADFTDTQY

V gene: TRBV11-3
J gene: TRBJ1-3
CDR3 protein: ASSLDYGNTIY

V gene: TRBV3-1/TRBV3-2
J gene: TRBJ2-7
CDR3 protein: ASSLRTGHSYEQY

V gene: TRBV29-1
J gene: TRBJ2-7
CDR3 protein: SVARGYEQY

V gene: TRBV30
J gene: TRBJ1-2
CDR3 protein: AYFHRDGYT

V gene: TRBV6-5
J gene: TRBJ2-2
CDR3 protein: ASQGGVGTGELF

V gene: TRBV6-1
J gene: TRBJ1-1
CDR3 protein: ASSGPGQGFSRTEAF

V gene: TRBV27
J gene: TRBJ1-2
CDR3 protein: ASSRQNRGFYGYT

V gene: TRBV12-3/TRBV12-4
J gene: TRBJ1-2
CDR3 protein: ASSLRSGYT

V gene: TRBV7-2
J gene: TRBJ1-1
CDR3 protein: ASSLSWNTEAF

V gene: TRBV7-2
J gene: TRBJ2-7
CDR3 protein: ASSLENRAGRWC

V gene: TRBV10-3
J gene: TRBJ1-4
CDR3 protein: AISERTGNEKLF

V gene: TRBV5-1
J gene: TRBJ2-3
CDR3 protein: ASSQTNSGRGTDTQY

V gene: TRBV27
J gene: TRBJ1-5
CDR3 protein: ASSGGSLNQPQH

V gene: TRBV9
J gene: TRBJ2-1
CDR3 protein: ASSPVLVYNEQF

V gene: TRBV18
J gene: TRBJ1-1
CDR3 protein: ASSRAENTEAF

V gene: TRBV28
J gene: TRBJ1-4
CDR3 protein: ASSSPYSTGWEKLF

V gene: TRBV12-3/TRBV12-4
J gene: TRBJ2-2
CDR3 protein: ASSKTSVGELF

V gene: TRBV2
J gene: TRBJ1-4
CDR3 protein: ASSTGGGEKLF

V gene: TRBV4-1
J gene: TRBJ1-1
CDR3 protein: ASSQQGTGANTEAF

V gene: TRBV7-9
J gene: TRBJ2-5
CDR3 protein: ASSPASSGGDIETQY